This TCR beta chain derives from a study of shared clonotypes between healthy human individuals. Generated by immunoSEQ multiplex PCR, the TCRdb table keeps only in-frame clones and is missing some. The sample includes about 1,500,000 clones, about 96% seen only once; the top ten take 1% to 1.5%. The V gene's germline CDR1 is MDHEN and CDR2 SYDVKM. The V end lost 7 bases, the J end lost 6 bases, and 16 bases lay between the germline ends. This CDR3 spans 13 amino acids. Donors were healthy HIV-negative adults without recent acute infections or vaccinations. The chain recombines TRBV28 with TRBJ2-7, with D uncertain. The TCR sequence derives from a man in his thirties or forties in good health. Material: naive CD4+ T cells sorted from blood. Described subset: CD45RA+ positively selected. The CDR3 DNA is TGTGCCAGCACCCCAAGGGCCTTCTTCGAGCAGTACTTC. This codes for CASTPRAFFEQYF.